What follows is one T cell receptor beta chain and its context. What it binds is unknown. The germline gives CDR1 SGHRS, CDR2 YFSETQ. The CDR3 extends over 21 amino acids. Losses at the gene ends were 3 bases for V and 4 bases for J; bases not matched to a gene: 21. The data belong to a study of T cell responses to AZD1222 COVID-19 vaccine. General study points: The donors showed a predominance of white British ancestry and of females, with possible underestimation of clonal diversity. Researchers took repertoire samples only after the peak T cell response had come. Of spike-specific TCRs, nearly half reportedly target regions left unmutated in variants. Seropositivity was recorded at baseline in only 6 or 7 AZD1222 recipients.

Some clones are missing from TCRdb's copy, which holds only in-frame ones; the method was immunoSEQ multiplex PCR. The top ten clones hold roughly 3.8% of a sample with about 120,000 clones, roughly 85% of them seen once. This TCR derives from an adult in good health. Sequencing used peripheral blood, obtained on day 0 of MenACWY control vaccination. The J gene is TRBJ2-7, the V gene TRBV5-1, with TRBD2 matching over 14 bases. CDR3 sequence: CASSSLLTSGGALPIPYEQYF. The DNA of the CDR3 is TGCGCCAGCAGCTCGCTCCTGACTAGCGGGGGGGCCCTCCCCATTCCGTACGAGCAGTACTTC.